This TCR beta chain was retrieved from a study of T cell responses to AZD1222 COVID-19 vaccine. Study-wide findings and caveats: Just six people given AZD1222 tested seropositive at baseline. Researchers report vaccine-associated CD4 TCRs spanning spike, with dominance at 160-218 and 743-854. Donors, mostly white British, included more females; clonal diversity was possibly underestimated.

V was trimmed by 10 bases and J by 7 bases, leaving 19 bases between them. CDR1 and CDR2 from the germline V gene are MNHEY and SVGAGI. The CDR3 length is 14 residues. With regard to this clone: The antigen is undetermined.

Measured with immunoSEQ multiplex PCR; TCRdb has only the in-frame clones, and not every one. The repertoire includes 68,000 or so clones, about 80% of them detected once, and 9.5% to 13% sits in the top ten. The starting material was peripheral blood, obtained on day 0 of AZD1222 vaccination. The receptor was derived from an adult in good health. The chain couples TRBV6-5 to TRBJ2-2; maybe TRBD2 (7 bases). CDR3 bases: TGTGCCACCAGAGTAGGGGGGGCATTCGGGGAGCTGTTTTTT. Its protein is CATRVGGAFGELFF.